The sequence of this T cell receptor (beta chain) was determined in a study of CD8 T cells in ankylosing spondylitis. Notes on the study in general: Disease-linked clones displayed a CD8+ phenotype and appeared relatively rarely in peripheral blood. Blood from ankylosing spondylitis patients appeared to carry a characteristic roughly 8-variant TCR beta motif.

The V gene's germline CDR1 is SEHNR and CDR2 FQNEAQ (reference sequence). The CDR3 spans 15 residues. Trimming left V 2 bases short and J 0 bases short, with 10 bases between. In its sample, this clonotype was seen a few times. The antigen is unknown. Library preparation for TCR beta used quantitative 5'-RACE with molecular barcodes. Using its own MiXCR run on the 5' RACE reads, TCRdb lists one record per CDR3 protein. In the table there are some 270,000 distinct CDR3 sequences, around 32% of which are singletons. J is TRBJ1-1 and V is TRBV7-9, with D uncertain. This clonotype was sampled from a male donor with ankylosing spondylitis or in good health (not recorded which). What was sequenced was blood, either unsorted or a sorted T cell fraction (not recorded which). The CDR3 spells CASSLLGAMNTEAFF. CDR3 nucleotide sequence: TGTGCCAGCAGCTTATTAGGAGCCATGAACACTGAAGCTTTCTTT.